This paragraph covers one T cell receptor (beta chain) sequence. Its antigen is still unknown. No base qualities exist here, and no much larger clone lies one base off it. In the prospective study, participants were roughly 18 to 90 years old, resided in approximately 22 geographic areas of the United States, and were enrolled through a virtual design. In the prospective study, cohorts were assigned on the basis of participant-reported clinical history obtained from a screening survey and a study questionnaire. Exposed participants were defined as having been in contact with someone with a PCR-confirmed or clinician-diagnosed COVID-19 case within 2 weeks of study entry. In the prospective study, whole blood, serum and a nasopharyngeal or oropharyngeal swab were collected from each participant by mobile phlebotomists. Over a roughly two-month period, participants in the prospective study had the option of providing additional blood draws and questionnaires. Blood samples from the prospective study were shipped frozen or at room temperature prior to DNA extraction.

The immunoSEQ Assay, a bias-controlled multiplex PCR, was used to amplify TCRbeta CDR3 regions from genomic DNA. In the paper's pipeline: The number of nucleated cells in each sample was estimated by amplification of reference gene primers within the assay. Sequence reads were collapsed and filtered to measure the absolute abundance of every unique TCRbeta CDR3 rearrangement. For each sample, productive Simpson clonality was calculated by taking the square root of Simpson's diversity index across productive rearrangements. Held by TCRdb, this immuneACCESS table contains in-frame sequences only and omits some clones. Under half of the omission traces to an unresolved V gene where checked; the cause of the rest is unknown. That table furnishes V, J and clone size, whereas the DNA furnished D and trimming. The sample table lists under 200,000 clones, 80% to 85% of them with a count of one. The top ten clonotypes cover approximately 3% of the sample.

The CDR3 starts with the cysteine, ends with the phenylalanine, and has 14 residues. The only DNA kept is the CDR3, 42 bases in frame from the first base. The V end gives up 2 bases and the J end 8 bases, leaving 5 bases in the junction not matched to a gene. CDR1 SGHTA and CDR2 FQGNSA were looked up in the germline V gene. The sample comes from a study of blood T cell repertoires in COVID-19 (TCRdb year 2020). Context from the whole study: Samples from collaborators originated in the United States, Italy and Spain and spanned both the acute and convalescent phases of COVID-19. The repertoires were made available in a free public database intended to serve as a resource for research on the immune response to SARS-CoV-2. Where available, HLA class I and class II types were obtained from metadata supplied by the sample provider rather than from assay-based typing. Sample metadata almost always included a de-identified subject ID, COVID-19 status, age in years and sex. The prospective study material was composed of cDNA or gDNA derived from T cells, B-cell-depleted T cells, or PBMCs. The samples were drawn from two sources: the first 160 participants of the ongoing ImmuneRACE study, and fewer than 1,500 subjects contributed by 6 global collaborators. Deeply sampled blood TCRbeta repertoires from subjects exposed to, actively infected with, or recovered from COVID-19 were included in the dataset. On the study overall, not on this receptor specifically: The amount of clinical and demographic metadata varied by source and participant and was provided uncurated.

The chain is made from TRBV7-2 and TRBJ1-2, and 10 junctional nucleotides match TRBD1. The material sequenced was PBMCs or T cells enriched from blood (not recorded which). The TCR was taken from a woman aged 25-40 years who had been exposed to COVID-19. CDR3 sequence: CASSLSGTGEGYTF. The nucleotides are TGTGCCAGCAGCTTATCCGGGACAGGGGAAGGCTACACCTTC.